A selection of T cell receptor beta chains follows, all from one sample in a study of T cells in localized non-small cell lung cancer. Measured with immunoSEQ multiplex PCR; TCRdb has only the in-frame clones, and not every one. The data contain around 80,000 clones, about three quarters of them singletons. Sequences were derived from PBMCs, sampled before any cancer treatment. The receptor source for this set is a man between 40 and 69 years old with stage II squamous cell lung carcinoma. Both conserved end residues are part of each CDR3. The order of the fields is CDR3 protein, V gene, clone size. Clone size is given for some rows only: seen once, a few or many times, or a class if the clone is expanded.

CDR3aa: CASSSPNTEAFF; v_gene: TRBV5-6; abundance: NA
CDR3aa: CASSSELNSPLHF; v_gene: TRBV7-8; abundance: NA
CDR3aa: CSVEDDRGPYEQYF; v_gene: TRBV29-1; abundance: NA
CDR3aa: CASRTRTGRTEAFF; v_gene: TRBV6-1; abundance: NA
CDR3aa: CAWTWRVVGEQFF; v_gene: TRBV30; abundance: NA
CDR3aa: CASSEEGGFNQPQHF; v_gene: TRBV2; abundance: few
CDR3aa: CAGSRENYGYTF; v_gene: TRBV5-4; abundance: NA
CDR3aa: CASSLGDQETQYF; v_gene: TRBV5-5; abundance: NA
CDR3aa: CASSWDRQETQYF; v_gene: TRBV5-4; abundance: NA
CDR3aa: CASLAVLGDTQYF; v_gene: TRBV7-9; abundance: NA
CDR3aa: CASSYLQSYEQYF; v_gene: TRBV6-5; abundance: NA
CDR3aa: CASSPDPPQPQHF; v_gene: TRBV23-1; abundance: NA
CDR3aa: CASSNPGTNGYTF; v_gene: TRBV5-1; abundance: NA
CDR3aa: CASSSAILGRGVYEQYF; v_gene: TRBV11-2; abundance: NA
CDR3aa: CASSRTAGNQPQHF; v_gene: TRBV2; abundance: few
CDR3aa: CASSGPGQGTGELFF; v_gene: TRBV9; abundance: NA
CDR3aa: CASSLKSTQHF; v_gene: TRBV28; abundance: NA
CDR3aa: CASSSGTEFNTGELFF; v_gene: TRBV27; abundance: NA
CDR3aa: CASSANSEDRSPLHF; v_gene: TRBV7-9; abundance: NA
CDR3aa: CASSPSSGWSLSYEQYF; v_gene: TRBV27; abundance: few
CDR3aa: CASSVVGGGYEQYF; v_gene: TRBV7-2; abundance: NA
CDR3aa: CASRLGGEQYF; v_gene: TRBV6-5; abundance: NA
CDR3aa: CASSRQGIETQYF; v_gene: TRBV6-6; abundance: NA
CDR3aa: CASSDQGGLFF; v_gene: TRBV6-1; abundance: once
CDR3aa: CASSLVSGLVLTSYEQYF; v_gene: TRBV5-6; abundance: once
CDR3aa: CASKSGGARYEQYF; v_gene: TRBV7-2; abundance: NA
CDR3aa: CASSIRGSGELFF; v_gene: TRBV7-8; abundance: NA
CDR3aa: CASSPTGAAEGAFF; v_gene: TRBV27; abundance: NA
CDR3aa: CASSFGYDMNTEAFF; v_gene: TRBV5-5; abundance: few
CDR3aa: CSVATGYEQYF; v_gene: TRBV29-1; abundance: NA
CDR3aa: CASSQSPTSLSYNEQFF; v_gene: TRBV4-1; abundance: NA
CDR3aa: CASSVAWADTQYF; v_gene: TRBV9; abundance: NA
CDR3aa: CASSPTRFQHQPQHF; v_gene: TRBV27; abundance: few
CDR3aa: CSVRDRGGNTIYF; v_gene: TRBV29-1; abundance: NA
CDR3aa: CASTSRAGLPQHF; v_gene: TRBV28; abundance: few
CDR3aa: CASSLWDRGYRGETQYF; v_gene: TRBV7-2; abundance: NA
CDR3aa: CASSWEGSTEAFF; v_gene: TRBV11-2; abundance: NA
CDR3aa: CATSRDRRTQGSYEQYF; v_gene: TRBV15; abundance: NA
CDR3aa: CASSLFGHYEQYF; v_gene: TRBV27; abundance: few
CDR3aa: CASSRTGPNYNEQFF; v_gene: TRBV27; abundance: NA
CDR3aa: CASSAQGQANTEAFF; v_gene: TRBV7-2; abundance: NA
CDR3aa: CASSSGPWEYF; v_gene: TRBV7-9; abundance: NA
CDR3aa: CASMTSGRGEQFF; v_gene: TRBV5-1; abundance: NA